A single sample gave rise to the 22 T cell receptor beta chains below, sequenced in a study of blood T cell repertoires in COVID-19. Here immunoSEQ multiplex PCR was the method, and the copy in TCRdb shows in-frame clones only, minus some. This sample has approximately 150,000 clones, with more than 85% found just once. The sequenced sample was PBMCs or T cells enriched from blood (not recorded which). These receptors all stem from a human donor with acute COVID-19. The donor label of this sample is uncertain.

This clone came up once. This chain joins TRBV5-4 and TRBJ1-1; D might be TRBD1 (6 bases). V was shortened by 0 bases and J by 7 bases, with 13 bases between the two germline ends. Germline V lookup: CDR1 SGHNT, CDR2 YYREEE (reference sequence). The CDR3 covers 14 residues. CDR3 loop: CASSLGAGDGEAFF. The CDR3 region has the DNA TGTGCCAGCAGCTTGGGGGCAGGGGACGGTGAAGCTTTCTTT.

This rearrangement joins TRBV4-2 to TRBJ1-4, with D hard to call. V was pared by 4 bases and J by 7 bases, with 13 bases between. The germline V gene has CDR1 LGHNA and CDR2 YNFKEQ. The CDR3 runs to 14 residues. CDR3 residues: CASSPTTRSEKLFF. For the CDR3, the DNA is TGTGCCAGCAGCCCGACAACAAGAAGTGAAAAACTGTTTTTT.

This clone was counted once. In DNA form, the CDR3 reads TGTGCCAGCAGCCTAGGGACAGGCCCCTTCGGGGCTGAAGCTTTCTTT. Its translation: CASSLGTGPFGAEAFF. J is TRBJ1-1 and V is TRBV7-6, with TRBD1 matching 8 bases. Germline V gene data show CDR1 as SGHVS and CDR2 as FNYEAQ. The CDR3 has 16 amino acids. J was trimmed by 6 bases and V by 5 bases; bases with no gene match: 14.

The gene calls are TRBV19 and TRBJ2-4, with 12 bases fitting TRBD1. V shed 1 base and J 0 bases; nucleotides not matched to a gene: 4. CDR3 length: 18 residues. CDR1 and CDR2 from the germline V gene are LNHDA and SQIVND (reference sequence). The CDR3 spells CASSIGGQGALAKNIQYF. The CDR3 DNA sequence: TGTGCCAGTAGTATAGGGGGACAGGGGGCCCTAGCCAAAAACATTCAGTACTTC.

This clone was recorded a few times. This rearrangement joins TRBV7-2 to TRBJ2-2; 12 positions match TRBD2. The CDR3 contains 16 residues. V lost 5 bases to trimming and J lost 6 bases; unmatched junction nucleotides: 7. Germline V gene lookup returns CDR1 SGHTA and CDR2 FQGNSA. The CDR3 here is CASSLSSGGAAGELFF. CDR3 bases: TGTGCCAGCAGCCTATCTAGCGGGGGGGCCGCCGGGGAGCTGTTTTTT.

This chain connects TRBV7-9 to TRBJ2-2; a weak D match, TRBD2 (6 bases). V lost 5 bases, J lost 2 bases, and 12 bases lay in between. Per the germline V gene, CDR1 is SEHNR and CDR2 is FQNEAQ (reference sequence). The CDR3 spans 15 residues. In DNA, the CDR3 is TGTGCCAGCAGCCAGCGGGCAGTAAACACCGGGGAGCTGTTTTTT. This translates into CASSQRAVNTGELFF.

V gene TRBV29-1 combines with J gene TRBJ2-3; D ambiguous. With 1 base removed from V and 6 bases from J, the gap between germline ends came to 8 bases. Germline CDR1 is SQVTM and CDR2 is ANQGSEA. There are 12 residues in the CDR3. The DNA for the CDR3 is TGCAGCGTTGAAGTTTTGGAGGATACGCAGTATTTT. This encodes CSVEVLEDTQYF.

The rearrangement joins TRBV7-3 to TRBJ1-2, with D tentatively TRBD1 (6 bases). There are 14 residues in the CDR3. Germline V CDR1 and CDR2: SGHTA, FQGTGA. Trimming pared 5 bases from V and 10 bases from J, leaving 20 bases between. CDR3 sequence: CASSRGAQGLSYTF. In nucleotides, the CDR3 is TGTGCCAGCAGCCGGGGGGCACAGGGACTTTCCTACACCTTC.

V gene TRBV27 combines with J gene TRBJ1-4; no firm D call. This CDR3 spans 12 amino acids. V shed 3 bases and J shed 11 bases, with 10 bases lying between them. Germline-derived CDR1 and CDR2 are MNHEY and SMNVEV (reference sequence). The DNA for the CDR3 is TGTGCCAGCAGTTTTCGGGAGGGCAAACTGTTTTTT. It translates to CASSFREGKLFF.

The chain combines TRBV6-5 with TRBJ1-1, with TRBD1 matching over 7 bases. CDR3 length: 15 amino acids. The germline V gene encodes CDR1 MNHEY and CDR2 SVGAGI. Germline trimming cut 6 bases from V and 0 bases from J; bases unmatched to any gene: 7. The CDR3 protein is CASRDRDSLNTEAFF. The CDR3 DNA reads TGTGCCAGCAGAGATAGGGACAGCCTGAACACTGAAGCTTTCTTT.

This clone showed up just once. The chain uses TRBV30 and TRBJ2-2, with 7 bases matching TRBD1. Germline trimming cut 5 bases from V and 4 bases from J; bases unmatched to any gene: 10. Germline V gene sequence: CDR1 GTSNPN, CDR2 SVGIG (reference sequence). The CDR3 has 15 residues. The CDR3 reads CAWGYGQAPTGELFF. For the CDR3, the DNA is TGTGCCTGGGGCTATGGACAGGCTCCCACCGGGGAGCTGTTTTTT.

CDR3 DNA: TGTGCCAGCAGCCGATTGAGAGGGGCCAACGTCCTGACTTTC. It yields the protein CASSRLRGANVLTF. The rearrangement uses TRBV14 and TRBJ2-6; D gene ambiguous. The CDR3 extends over 14 amino acids. V dropped 4 bases and J dropped 4 bases, with 8 bases sitting between them. Looked up from germline, CDR1 is SGHDN and CDR2 is FVKESK.

The chain has TRBV11-3 and TRBJ1-1, with D possibly TRBD1 on 6 matching bases. The germline V and J ends were trimmed by 3 bases and 5 bases, with 13 bases remaining between them. The CDR3 is 14 residues long. In germline, CDR1 is SGHNT, CDR2 YENEEA. The CDR3 region has the DNA TGTGCCAGCAGCTTCGGGGGGGCGAATACTGAAGCTTTCTTT. This gives the protein CASSFGGANTEAFF.

This clone was counted only a few times. This chain joins TRBV5-4 and TRBJ2-2, with 11 bases identical to TRBD2. Germline V lookup: CDR1 SGHNT, CDR2 YYREEE (reference sequence). V shed 4 bases and J 6 bases; nucleotides not matched to a gene: 8. The CDR3 is 16 residues long. The CDR3 DNA reads TGTGCCAGCAGCCATAGCGGGGGGGCCGAGCCCGGGGAGCTGTTTTTT. It is translated as CASSHSGGAEPGELFF.

The chain uses TRBV5-1 and TRBJ1-1, with D maybe TRBD1 (5 bases). Deletions cut 4 bases from V and 3 bases from J, with 16 bases between. This CDR3 has 15 amino acids. The germline V gene encodes CDR1 SGHRS and CDR2 YFSETQ. The CDR3 DNA follows: TGCGCCAGCAGCCCCGGGGCGTGGGGGGACACTGAAGCTTTCTTT. Translated, it gives CASSPGAWGDTEAFF.

This rearrangement joins TRBV7-9 to TRBJ1-4; 7 bases fit TRBD1. Trimming cost V 5 bases and J 8 bases; bases outside gene matches: 11. The CDR3 consists of 15 residues. Germline V CDR1 and CDR2: SEHNR, FQNEAQ (reference sequence). The CDR3 protein is CASSPDRNRQEKLFF. The CDR3 nucleotides read TGTGCCAGCAGCCCGGACAGGAACAGACAGGAAAAACTGTTTTTT.

Concerning this clone: Distinct nucleotide sequences in the sample also encode this CDR3. This sequence joins TRBV2 and TRBJ1-5, with unresolved D. The V gene's germline CDR1 is SNHLY and CDR2 FYNNEI. This CDR3 has 12 residues. V was trimmed by 6 bases and J by 1 base, leaving 4 bases between them. The CDR3 reads CASRGSNQPQHF. CDR3 DNA sequence: TGTGCCAGCAGGGGCAGCAATCAGCCCCAGCATTTT.

V usage is TRBV18 and J usage is TRBJ2-5; 8 bases line up with TRBD1. This CDR3 spans 16 amino acids. Unmatched junction bases numbered 12, after V lost 4 bases and J lost 5 bases. Germline values: CDR1 KGHSH, CDR2 LQKENI. CDR3 nucleotides: TGTGCCAGCTCACAATACCAGGACAGGGAAGGGGAGACCCAGTACTTC. It translates to CASSQYQDREGETQYF.

The chain joins TRBV29-1 to TRBJ1-1; 7 positions agree with TRBD1. With 6 bases clipped from V and 0 bases from J, the junction kept 7 bases outside the gene matches. The CDR3 spans 14 residues. Germline values: CDR1 SQVTM, CDR2 ANQGSEA. CDR3 DNA: TGCAGCGTCATATCGACAGGGCTGAACACTGAAGCTTTCTTT. Translating it yields CSVISTGLNTEAFF.

This clone has more than one count but fewer than ten. This chain links TRBV5-1 with TRBJ2-2, with a tentative D call TRBD1 (6 bases). The ends were cut back, 7 bases at V and 5 bases at J, with 15 bases in the middle. CDR3 size: 14 residues. The germline V gene encodes CDR1 SGHRS and CDR2 YFSETQ. CDR3 nucleotides: TGCGCCAGCGGGCCTGCAGGGGTGACCGGGGAGCTGTTTTTT. Residues: CASGPAGVTGELFF.

The chain's CDR3 is CASSMFAGGLETQYF. The CDR3 DNA is TGTGCCAGTAGTATGTTTGCGGGGGGGCTTGAGACCCAGTACTTC. The chain carries TRBV19 and TRBJ2-5; 9 bases match TRBD2. Germline CDR1 is LNHDA and CDR2 is SQIVND (reference sequence). CDR3 length: 15 amino acids. J was trimmed by 5 bases and V by 3 bases; bases with no gene match: 7.

The rearrangement joins TRBV3-1 (or the pseudogene TRBV3-2) to TRBJ2-5; 8 nucleotides match TRBD2. Germline-derived CDR1 and CDR2 are LGHDT and YNNKEL (reference sequence). The CDR3 extends over 15 amino acids. J was trimmed by 2 bases and V by 1 base; bases with no gene match: 3. This chain's CDR3 is CASSQGTSSQETQYF. CDR3 sequence (DNA): TGTGCCAGCAGCCAAGGGACTAGCTCTCAAGAGACCCAGTACTTC.